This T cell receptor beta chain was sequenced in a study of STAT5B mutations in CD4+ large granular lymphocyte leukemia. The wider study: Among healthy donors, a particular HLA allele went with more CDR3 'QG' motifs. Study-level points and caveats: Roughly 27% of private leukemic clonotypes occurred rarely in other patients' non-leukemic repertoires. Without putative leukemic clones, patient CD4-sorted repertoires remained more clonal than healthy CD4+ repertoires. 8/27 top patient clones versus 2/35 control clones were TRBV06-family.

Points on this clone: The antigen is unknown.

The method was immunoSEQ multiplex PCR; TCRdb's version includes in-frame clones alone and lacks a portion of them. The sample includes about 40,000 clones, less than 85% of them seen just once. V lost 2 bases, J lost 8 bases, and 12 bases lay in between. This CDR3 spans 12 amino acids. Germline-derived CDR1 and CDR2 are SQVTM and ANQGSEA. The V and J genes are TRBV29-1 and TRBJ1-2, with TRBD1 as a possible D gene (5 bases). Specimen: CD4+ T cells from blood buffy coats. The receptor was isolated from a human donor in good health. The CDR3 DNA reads TGCAGCGTTGAATCTGGGGGGGGAGGCTACACCTTC. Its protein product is CSVESGGGGYTF.